Sequencing of this TCR beta chain was carried out in a study of Graves' ophthalmopathy and Graves' hyperthyroidism. Study-wide results and limits: Among expanded thyroid clonotypes above 0.001 frequency, most also occurred in blood.

This clonotype showed up many times. Its target is unknown. Lactation, pregnancy, uncontrolled infections and other autoimmune diseases were all grounds for excluding patients. Researchers took RNA transcripts and amplified TCR beta CDR3 regions from them. Scientists carried out first-round RT-PCR using HTBI primers and then a second-round multiplex PCR. TCRdb redid the calling of the multiplex PCR reads with MiXCR, one entry per CDR3 protein. The sample consists of approximately 640,000 distinct CDR3 sequences, 35% to 45% of them appearing once. Sequencing input: peripheral blood. This clonotype was sampled from an adult man with Graves' ophthalmopathy.

CDR3 region: CASSFTGELNTEAFF. The CDR3 DNA reads as TGTGCCAGCAGCTTCACAGGGGAACTGAACACTGAAGCTTTCTTT. The chain uses TRBV7-2 and TRBJ1-1; 7 nucleotides match TRBD1. CDR3 length equals 15 residues. In germline, CDR1 is SGHTA, CDR2 FQGNSA. J gave up 0 bases and V 3 bases, and 4 bases lay outside the gene matches.